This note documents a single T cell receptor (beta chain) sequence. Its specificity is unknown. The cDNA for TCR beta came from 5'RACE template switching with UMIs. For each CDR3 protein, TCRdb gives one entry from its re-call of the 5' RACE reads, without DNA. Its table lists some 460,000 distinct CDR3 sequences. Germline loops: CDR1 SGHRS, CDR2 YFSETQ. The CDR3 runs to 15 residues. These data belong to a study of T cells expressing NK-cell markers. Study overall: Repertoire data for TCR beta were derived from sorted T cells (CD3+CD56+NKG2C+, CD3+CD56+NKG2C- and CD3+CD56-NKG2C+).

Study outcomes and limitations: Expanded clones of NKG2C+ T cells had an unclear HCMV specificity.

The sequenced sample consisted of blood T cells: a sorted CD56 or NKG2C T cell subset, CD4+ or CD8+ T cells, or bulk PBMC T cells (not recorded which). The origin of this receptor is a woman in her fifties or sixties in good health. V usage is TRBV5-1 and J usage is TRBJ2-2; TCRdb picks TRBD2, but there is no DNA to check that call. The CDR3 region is CASSLLAGVDGELFF.